The 22 T cell receptor beta chains below all came from one sample that was sequenced in a study of blood T cell repertoires in COVID-19 (dated by TCRdb to the early 2020s). Libraries were prepared through the immunoSEQ multiplex PCR assay. Imported from immuneACCESS, the table was reduced by TCRdb to in-frame sequences with V and J called. These copies leave out some clones; in studies compared against another copy, an unresolved V gene accounts for under half, and the cause of the remainder is not known. The sample table records 200,000 to 250,000 clones; about nine tenths of these occur just once. The ten largest clones represent over 2% of the sample. The sequenced material came from peripheral blood. The receptors stem from a woman aged 50 to 60 with acute or convalescent COVID-19.

This chain links TRBV19 with TRBJ1-1, with 8 bases aligning to TRBD1. In germline, CDR1 is LNHDA, CDR2 SQIVND (reference sequence). This CDR3 has 16 amino acids. After removal of 5 bases from V and 7 bases from J, the junction contained 15 bases not matched to a gene. CDR3 in amino acids: CASSGSQTGVELEAFF. CDR3 DNA: TGTGCCAGTAGTGGCTCGCAGACAGGGGTCGAACTTGAAGCTTTCTTT.

The chain recombines TRBV12-3 or TRBV12-4 with TRBJ1-5, with D tentatively TRBD1 (5 bases). V was cut by 5 bases and J by 3 bases, with 8 bases left in between. The CDR3 has 13 amino acids. The CDR3, as DNA: TGTGCCAGCAGTCCAGGGAACAATCAGCCCCAGCATTTT. Translation: CASSPGNNQPQHF.

This chain connects TRBV13 to TRBJ2-5; tentative D call: TRBD1 (5 bases). Trimming took 1 base from V and 4 from J, leaving 7 bases between them. There are 13 residues in the CDR3. The germline CDR1 and CDR2 sequences are PRHDT and FYEKMQ (reference sequence). This CDR3 is CASSLERGETQYF. As DNA, the CDR3 is TGTGCCAGCAGCTTAGAAAGGGGAGAGACCCAGTACTTC.

The J gene is TRBJ2-7, the V gene TRBV2; a possible D gene is TRBD2 (5 bases). CDR1 is SNHLY, CDR2 FYNNEI, per germline. The CDR3 runs to 14 residues. Trimming removed 6 bases from V and 3 bases from J, with 15 bases in between. CDR3 protein: CASRRALKSYEQYF. In DNA form, the CDR3 reads TGTGCCAGCAGGAGGGCCTTAAAAAGCTACGAGCAGTACTTC.

This clone turned up a few times. This chain connects TRBV3-1 (or the pseudogene TRBV3-2) to TRBJ1-5; 7 bases are shared with TRBD1. Germline V gives CDR1 LGHDT, CDR2 YNNKEL (reference sequence). The junction had 3 bases not matched to a gene; V was cut back by 1 base and J by 0 bases. This CDR3 comprises 16 residues. CDR3 residues: CASSQGTGYSNQPQHF. The CDR3 nucleotides read TGTGCCAGCAGCCAAGGGACAGGCTATAGCAATCAGCCCCAGCATTTT.

This clone appeared a single time. The chain employs TRBV5-1 and TRBJ2-3; a possible D gene is TRBD1 (6 bases). V was shortened by 4 bases and J by 0 bases, with 15 bases between the two germline ends. CDR1 is SGHRS and CDR2 is YFSETQ in the germline V gene. The CDR3 has 16 amino acids. The CDR3 loop is CASSVLQGGSTDTQYF. The CDR3 DNA reads TGCGCCAGCAGCGTCCTACAGGGCGGTAGCACAGATACGCAGTATTTT.

This chain links TRBV11-3 with TRBJ2-1; D remains ambiguous. The V end was cut by 0 bases, the J end by 0 bases, with 15 bases between. Looked up from germline, CDR1 is SGHNT and CDR2 is YENEEA. There are 18 residues in the CDR3. CDR3 bases: TGTGCCAGCAGCTTAGACGGTACAGACGCGAGCTCCTACAATGAGCAGTTCTTC. Protein sequence: CASSLDGTDASSYNEQFF. Full variable domain (outside the CDR3, taken from reference TRBV11-3 and TRBJ2-1): EAGVVQSPRYKIIEKKQPVAFWCNPISGHNTLYWYLQNLGQGPELLIRYENEEAVDDSQLPKDRFSAERLKGVDSTLKIQPAELGDSAVYLCASSLDGTDASSYNEQFFGPGTRLTVL.

This CDR3 reads CASRPGGSSYNEQFF. CDR3 in DNA: TGTGCCAGTAGACCCGGCGGGTCCTCCTACAATGAGCAGTTCTTC. J is TRBJ2-1 and V is TRBV19, with a weak D call TRBD2 (5 bases). Per the germline V gene, CDR1 is LNHDA and CDR2 is SQIVND (reference sequence). The CDR3 extends over 15 amino acids. Trimming took 6 bases from V and 0 from J, leaving 12 bases between them.

This chain links TRBV6-2 or TRBV6-3 with TRBJ1-4; D unclear. Germline CDR1 is MNHEY and CDR2 is SVGEGT. Trimming took off 0 bases at V and 0 bases at J, with 8 bases between the two ends. The CDR3 covers 16 residues. CDR3 region: CASSYSGRPTNEKLFF. CDR3 DNA sequence: TGTGCCAGCAGTTACTCGGGCCGACCAACTAATGAAAAACTGTTTTTT.

The chain uses TRBV6-5 and TRBJ1-2; D may be TRBD1 (6 bases). This CDR3 spans 15 amino acids. The V gene's germline CDR1 is MNHEY and CDR2 SVGAGI. The germline V and J ends were trimmed by 3 bases and 2 bases, with 13 bases remaining between them. This CDR3 reads CASSYFLDRNYGYTF. The CDR3 DNA reads TGTGCCAGCAGTTATTTTTTAGACAGGAACTATGGCTACACCTTC.

The count of this clone is one. The V and J genes are TRBV7-3 and TRBJ2-1; 11 bases match TRBD1. The CDR3 length is 16 residues. V shed 3 bases, J shed 4 bases, and the junction held 5 bases outside the gene matches. CDR1 and CDR2 (germline): SGHTA, FQGTGA. The CDR3 loop reads CASSFEGTGGYNEQFF. The CDR3 DNA sequence: TGTGCCAGCAGCTTTGAGGGGACAGGGGGATACAATGAGCAGTTCTTC.

This chain uses TRBV11-2 with TRBJ1-2; 7 nucleotides line up with TRBD1. Germline V gene data show CDR1 as SGHAT and CDR2 as FQNNGV. After removal of 0 bases from V and 8 bases from J, the junction contained 6 bases not matched to a gene. This CDR3 is 14 amino acids long. The chain's CDR3 is CASSLDQGGGGYTF. For the CDR3, the DNA is TGTGCCAGCAGCTTAGATCAGGGGGGTGGAGGCTACACCTTC.

The chain carries TRBV19 and TRBJ2-3; 8 bases are shared with TRBD1. V was clipped by 2 bases and J by 4 bases; unmatched bases: 8. CDR1 is LNHDA and CDR2 is SQIVND in the germline V gene (reference sequence). The CDR3 is 16 amino acids. Here the CDR3 reads CASSISRTGPADTQYF. CDR3 coding DNA: TGTGCCAGTAGTATAAGTCGGACAGGGCCGGCAGATACGCAGTATTTT. The full variable domain, in which reference TRBV19 and TRBJ2-3 provide the parts outside the CDR3, is DGGITQSPKYLFRKEGQNVTLSCEQNLNHDAMYWYRQDPGQGLRLIYYSQIVNDFQKGDIAEGYSVSREKKESFPLTVTSAQKNPTAFYLCASSISRTGPADTQYFGPGTRLTVL.

This chain uses TRBV10-3 with TRBJ1-4, with TRBD1 matching over 7 bases. Germline V gene sequence: CDR1 ENHRY, CDR2 SYGVKD. V was clipped by 0 bases and J by 5 bases; unmatched bases: 3. There are 15 residues in the CDR3. CDR3 nucleotides: TGTGCCATCAGTGAGTCGACAGGGCAGAATGAAAAACTGTTTTTT. Its translation: CAISESTGQNEKLFF.

The J gene is TRBJ1-2, the V gene TRBV3-1 (or the pseudogene TRBV3-2); D is ambiguous. CDR3 size: 14 residues. Per germline, CDR1 LGHDT and CDR2 YNNKEL (reference sequence). Trimming left V 1 base short and J 4 bases short, with 10 bases between. CDR3 coding DNA: TGTGCCAGCAGCCAAGGCGCTAGCCGCTATGGCTACACCTTC. It translates to CASSQGASRYGYTF.

The V call is TRBV29-1, the J call TRBJ2-5; D is undetermined. The V gene lost 4 bases and the J gene lost 4 bases, with 13 bases spanning the gap. CDR3 length: 13 residues. Looked up from germline, CDR1 is SQVTM and CDR2 is ANQGSEA. DNA for the CDR3: TGCAGCGTTGGAACATTTCCAGGAGAGACCCAGTACTTC. Protein sequence: CSVGTFPGETQYF.

The table lists this clone with a count of one. The chain is built from TRBV28 and TRBJ2-7, with TRBD1 identical over 7 bases. The CDR3 contains 17 residues. V was clipped by 7 bases and J by 0 bases; unmatched bases: 15. From germline, CDR1 is MDHEN and CDR2 SYDVKM. The CDR3 protein is CASTLYRDSVVSYEQYF. The CDR3 DNA is TGTGCCAGCACCTTATACCGGGACAGCGTTGTCTCCTACGAGCAGTACTTC. Full variable domain (remainder filled in from reference TRBV28 and TRBJ2-7): DVKVTQSSRYLVKRTGEKVFLECVQDMDHENMFWYRQDPGLGLRLIYFSYDVKMKEKGDIPEGYSVSREKKERFSLILESASTNQTSMYLCASTLYRDSVVSYEQYFGPGTRLTVT.

The rearrangement uses TRBV6-5 and TRBJ1-6; D unclear. Germline values: CDR1 MNHEY, CDR2 SVGAGI. V was pared by 5 bases and J by 11 bases, with 13 bases between. The CDR3 totals 13 residues. CDR3 sequence (DNA): TGTGCCAGCAGTAAGTACGACGGGACACCCCTCCACTTT. It codes for CASSKYDGTPLHF.

The rearrangement links TRBV7-6 to TRBJ2-5; D is unclear. Trimming shortened V by 4 bases and J by 4 bases, and 10 bases separated the two germline ends. The CDR3 has 13 residues. Looked up from germline, CDR1 is SGHVS and CDR2 is FNYEAQ. CDR3 in amino acids: CASSSRSIETQYF. As DNA, the CDR3 is TGTGCCAGCAGCTCGAGAAGCATAGAGACCCAGTACTTC.

This clone came up once. The gene calls are TRBV11-2 and TRBJ1-1; no firm D call. CDR1 and CDR2 from the germline V gene are SGHAT and FQNNGV. The CDR3 totals 13 residues. With 2 bases removed from V and 6 bases from J, the gap between germline ends came to 10 bases. The CDR3 DNA sequence: TGTGCCAGCAGCTTATTATCCGTTGCTGAAGCTTTCTTT. Protein: CASSLLSVAEAFF.

The chain recombines TRBV6-2 or TRBV6-3 with TRBJ2-7, with TRBD1 matching 8 bases. The CDR3 extends over 15 amino acids. Germline CDR1 MNHEY, CDR2 SVGEGT. The trim removed 5 bases at V and 2 bases at J, leaving 8 bases unmatched. The CDR3 spells CASSLSGTGPYEQYF. The CDR3 DNA reads as TGTGCCAGCAGTCTCTCCGGGACAGGCCCCTACGAGCAGTACTTC.

This clone was seen a few times. This rearrangement joins TRBV6-5 to TRBJ2-3; 10 nucleotides line up with TRBD2. The trim removed 7 bases at V and 4 bases at J, leaving 2 bases unmatched. This CDR3 region has 13 residues. Germline V gives CDR1 MNHEY, CDR2 SVGAGI. CDR3: CASNLAGADTQYF. CDR3 DNA sequence: TGTGCCAGCAATCTAGCGGGAGCAGATACGCAGTATTTT.